Below, 18 T cell receptor beta chains from the same sample are listed, as sequenced in a study of T-cell reconstitution after alpha-beta-depleted transplantation in children (dated by TCRdb to 2016 to 2017). The library came from PCR. These reads were obtained on an Illumina HiSeq 2500. To normalize quantification of the TCRbeta repertoire, the TCR libraries were built with molecular barcoding that relied on unique molecular identifiers. TCRdb reanalyzed the raw reads on its own, using fastp at Q25 for trimming and MiXCR for clone calling, and kept in-frame beta chains. Every distinct CDR3 protein forms one entry, paired with its most common genes and DNA. This sample comprises approximately 400,000 distinct CDR3 sequences, under 13% of them detected only once. The ten largest clones capture roughly 5.1% of the sample. The sample consisted of PBMCs from the stem cell graft donor, taken from the stem cell graft. The receptors shown here come from a human donor who donated a stem cell graft to a child with acute myeloid leukemia.

This clonotype appeared many times. This chain uses TRBV29-1 with TRBJ2-7; D not resolved. Germline V gives CDR1 SQVTM, CDR2 ANQGSEA. The CDR3 totals 12 residues. V was pared by 0 bases and J by 5 bases, with 8 bases between. CDR3 in amino acids: CSVEDGPDEQYF. DNA of the CDR3: TGCAGCGTTGAAGATGGCCCCGACGAGCAGTACTTC.

A few counts support this clonotype. The rearrangement links TRBV15 to TRBJ2-7; 9 bases line up with TRBD1. The germline V gene has CDR1 LNHNV and CDR2 YYDKDF (reference sequence). The CDR3 contains 15 residues. V lost 6 bases, J lost 0 bases, and 6 bases stayed unmatched. CDR3 nucleotides: TGTGCCACCAGTAAGGGACAGGGTAGCTCCTACGAGCAGTACGTC. Protein product: CATSKGQGSSYEQYV.

This chain links TRBV6-5 with TRBJ2-1, with D unclear. The germline gives CDR1 MNHEY, CDR2 SVGAGI. Trimming took 0 bases from V and 2 from J, leaving 8 bases between them. The CDR3 is 15 amino acids. The chain's CDR3 is CASSYSGVAYNEQFF. CDR3 nucleotide sequence: TGTGCCAGCAGTTACTCAGGAGTGGCCTACAATGAGCAGTTCTTC.

In DNA, the CDR3 is TGTGCCAGCAGCGTAGATCGGTCGTTCTATGGCTACACCTTC. Encoded protein: CASSVDRSFYGYTF. The chain links TRBV9 to TRBJ1-2; no clear D gene. With 0 bases removed from V and 4 bases from J, the gap between germline ends came to 10 bases. CDR3 length equals 14 residues. Germline assignment: CDR1 SGDLS and CDR2 YYNGEE. Complete variable domain (other parts from reference TRBV9 and TRBJ1-2): DSGVTQTPKHLITATGQRVTLRCSPRSGDLSVYWYQQSLDQGLQFLIQYYNGEERAKGNILERFSAQQFPDLHSELNLSSLELGDSALYFCASSVDRSFYGYTFGSGTRLTVV.

J is TRBJ2-3 and V is TRBV12-5; the D is unclear. Germline assignment: CDR1 LGHNT and CDR2 FRNRAP. V was shortened by 6 bases and J by 5 bases, with 9 bases between the two germline ends. The CDR3 consists of 12 residues. DNA for the CDR3: TGTGCTAGTGGAGTGGGGAAAGATACGCAGTATTTT. Residues: CASGVGKDTQYF. The variable domain in full, completed from reference TRBV12-5 and TRBJ2-3, reads DARVTQTPRHKVTEMGQEVTMRCQPILGHNTVFWYRQTMMQGLELLAYFRNRAPLDDSGMPKDRFSAEMPDATLATLKIQPSEPRDSAVYFCASGVGKDTQYFGPGTRLTVL.

This rearrangement joins TRBV25-1 to TRBJ2-1; TRBD2 aligns across 7 bases. The CDR3 has 15 residues. The ends lost 3 bases at V and 4 bases at J; junction bases unmatched: 6. Germline CDR1 MGHDK, CDR2 SYGVNS. CDR3 nucleotides: TGTGCCAGCAGTGAGGGGGAGGGCCAATACAATGAGCAGTTCTTC. The encoded protein is CASSEGEGQYNEQFF. Filled out from reference TRBV25-1 and TRBJ2-1, the complete variable domain reads EADIYQTPRYLVIGTGKKITLECSQTMGHDKMYWYQQDPGMELHLIHYSYGVNSTEKGDLSSESTVSRIRTEHFPLTLESARPSHTSQYLCASSEGEGQYNEQFFGPGTRLTVL.

The chain joins TRBV12-3 or TRBV12-4 to TRBJ1-2, with 8 positions matching TRBD1. The CDR3 length is 16 residues. V shed 6 bases, J shed 0 bases, and the junction held 9 bases outside the gene matches. CDR3 bases: TGTGCCAGCAGCCCCAGGACAGGGACTGCTAACTATGGCTACACCTTC. Translation: CASSPRTGTANYGYTF.

This clonotype has only a few counts. CDR3 DNA sequence: TGTGCCAGCAGCCGTCGCGTAAACTATGGCTACACCTTC. It codes for CASSRRVNYGYTF. This chain uses TRBV14 with TRBJ1-2; D ambiguous. Germline-derived CDR1 and CDR2 are SGHDN and FVKESK. This CDR3 contains 13 residues. The V and J ends lost 4 bases and 2 bases respectively, with 8 bases between them.

This clonotype has only a few counts. This chain connects TRBV5-4 to TRBJ2-3; no definite D call. The V end lost 7 bases, the J end lost 3 bases, and 9 bases lay between the germline ends. CDR3 length: 12 residues. CDR1 is SGHNT, CDR2 YYREEE, per germline (reference sequence). CDR3 DNA: TGTGCCAGCGGCGCATCGACAGATACGCAGTATTTT. This gives the protein CASGASTDTQYF.

There are a few counts of this clonotype. The chain couples TRBV11-2 to TRBJ2-5; weak D call: TRBD2 (5 bases). Germline V gene sequence: CDR1 SGHAT, CDR2 FQNNGV. The CDR3 runs 14 residues. V was shortened by 7 bases and J by 5 bases, with 17 bases between the two germline ends. The CDR3 region is CASKEERVRETQYF. The CDR3 region has the DNA TGTGCCAGCAAGGAGGAGAGGGTACGGGAGACCCAGTACTTC.

CDR3 sequence reads: CASSSTGHSSYEQYF. The CDR3 nucleotides read TGTGCCAGCAGCTCCACAGGGCACTCCTCCTACGAGCAGTACTTC. V and J are TRBV11-2 and TRBJ2-7; a possible D gene is TRBD1 (6 bases). The CDR3 is 15 residues long. CDR1 is SGHAT and CDR2 is FQNNGV in the germline V gene. V lost 4 bases, J lost 0 bases, and 13 bases lay in between.

The chain is built from TRBV20-1 and TRBJ2-5; 10 bases align to TRBD1. CDR3 length: 14 amino acids. CDR1 is DFQATT and CDR2 is SNEGSKA in the germline V gene (reference sequence). Unmatched junction bases numbered 9, after V lost 6 bases and J lost 5 bases. This CDR3 reads CSARSGTGDETQYF. The CDR3 DNA reads TGCAGTGCCCGGAGCGGGACAGGGGACGAGACCCAGTACTTC.

This clonotype was seen more than once but under ten times. The chain combines TRBV27 with TRBJ2-2; TRBD1 agrees at 7 bases. The ends lost 1 base at V and 5 bases at J; junction bases unmatched: 7. This CDR3 has 16 amino acids. Looked up from germline, CDR1 is MNHEY and CDR2 is SMNVEV (reference sequence). The CDR3 here is CASSLLATGRTGELFF. CDR3 nucleotides: TGTGCCAGCAGTTTATTAGCGACAGGGCGTACCGGGGAGCTGTTTTTT.

This clonotype came up a few times. V and J are TRBV7-9 and TRBJ2-7; the D gene is possibly TRBD1 (6 bases). Trimming removed 5 bases at V and 3 bases at J, with 14 bases between. The CDR3 is 14 amino acids. Germline CDR1 is SEHNR and CDR2 is FQNEAQ (reference sequence). The CDR3: CASSASHRDYEQYV. In nucleotides, the CDR3 is TGTGCCAGCAGCGCCTCACACAGGGACTACGAGCAGTACGTC.

This clonotype came up a few times. CDR3 bases: TGTGCCAGCAGCTCGCCGGATTCCAGGGGGCGCACTGAAGCTTTCTTT. It specifies CASSSPDSRGRTEAFF. J is TRBJ1-1 and V is TRBV5-6, with 8 bases lining up with TRBD1. V gave up 3 bases and J gave up 4 bases; unmatched junction bases: 11. The germline V gene has CDR1 SGHDT and CDR2 YYEEEE. The CDR3 is 16 residues long. Filled out from reference TRBV5-6 and TRBJ1-1, the complete variable domain reads DAGVTQSPTHLIKTRGQQVTLRCSPKSGHDTVSWYQQALGQGPQFIFQYYEEEERQRGNFPDRFSGHQFPNYSSELNVNALLLGDSALYLCASSSPDSRGRTEAFFGQGTRLTVV.

Comment on this clonotype: Sequence at one end of the junction differs from germline and may be a read error. The chain couples TRBV7-9 to TRBJ2-3; tentative D call: TRBD1 (5 bases). The CDR3 spans 16 residues. Germline CDR1 reads SEHNR; CDR2 reads FQNEAQ (reference sequence). The CDR3 bases are TGTGCCAGCAGCTTAGCGTTGGGCAGGGTTACAGATACGCACTATTTT. Protein: CASSLALGRVTDTHYF.

This clonotype was picked up a small number of times. The V call is TRBV5-1, the J call TRBJ2-5; D is undetermined. The CDR3 totals 13 residues. V was shortened by 0 bases and J by 8 bases, with 11 bases between the two germline ends. Germline loops: CDR1 SGHRS, CDR2 YFSETQ. The CDR3 protein is CASSLATEATQYF. CDR3 DNA: TGCGCCAGCAGCTTGGCTACCGAGGCAACCCAGTACTTC.

The chain joins TRBV11-2 to TRBJ2-1; D ambiguous. Germline V lookup: CDR1 SGHAT, CDR2 FQNNGV. The length of the CDR3 is 14 residues. V was cut by 3 bases and J by 2 bases, with 8 bases left in between. The CDR3 coding sequence is TGTGCCAGCAGCTTTTCACCCGCCTACAATGAGCAGTTCTTC. This sequence encodes CASSFSPAYNEQFF. Filled out from reference TRBV11-2 and TRBJ2-1, the complete variable domain reads EAGVAQSPRYKIIEKRQSVAFWCNPISGHATLYWYQQILGQGPKLLIQFQNNGVVDDSQLPKDRFSAERLKGVDSTLKIQPAKLEDSAVYLCASSFSPAYNEQFFGPGTRLTVL.